This T cell receptor beta chain was sequenced during a study of blood T cell repertoires in COVID-19. Clones were sequenced by immunoSEQ multiplex PCR, and TCRdb holds only the in-frame ones, with some missing. The repertoire holds some 420,000 clones, 75% to 90% seen once, with approximately 1.2% in the top ten. In germline, CDR1 is LGHDT, CDR2 YNNKEL (reference sequence). V lost 1 base, J lost 7 bases, and 7 bases stayed unmatched. The CDR3 extends over 15 amino acids. The rearrangement uses TRBV3-1 (or the pseudogene TRBV3-2) and TRBJ1-2; 9 nucleotides match TRBD1. This receptor was obtained from a man aged 30-40 years who had recovered from COVID-19. The specimen sequenced was PBMCs or T cells enriched from blood (not recorded which). CDR3 residues: CASSQAGTGLIGYTF. The CDR3 nucleotides read TGTGCCAGCAGCCAAGCCGGGACAGGGTTGATTGGCTACACCTTC.